One and the same sample provided the 27 T cell receptor beta chains below, sequenced in a study of human T cells and chemical hapten exposure. Time point specified: patch test 1, 2 weeks after DPC sensitization. The treatment: therapeutic diphenylcyclopropenone sensitization with weekly scalp DPC. TCRdb re-called the RACE reads through MiXCR, storing one row per CDR3 protein. The sample holds about 49,000 distinct CDR3 sequences, 9.3% seen once. Material: whole blood, obtained in connection with sensitization to the hapten diphenylcyclopropenone (DPC). Receptors originate from a woman in her fifties or sixties with alopecia areata. Some clones in this sample may be carry-over from other donors' samples.

In this sample, this clonotype turned up many times. This chain uses TRBV24-1 with TRBJ2-1, with 8 bases lining up with TRBD2. Germline V gives CDR1 KGHDR, CDR2 SFDVKD. The V segment lost 2 bases and the J segment 7 bases; nucleotides outside the gene matches: 12. The CDR3 totals 17 residues. This CDR3 is CATSDWSSGLRGNEQFF. The CDR3 DNA reads TGTGCCACCAGTGATTGGTCTAGCGGGTTACGTGGGAATGAGCAGTTCTTC.

This clonotype was observed a handful of times. J is TRBJ2-1 and V is TRBV7-2; the match to TRBD2 covers 8 bases. The V gene's germline CDR1 is SGHTA and CDR2 FQGNSA. This CDR3 is 13 amino acids long. The ends lost 5 bases at V and 9 bases at J; junction bases unmatched: 6. CDR3 protein: CASSKKGLVEQFF. The DNA for the CDR3 is TGTGCCAGCAGCAAGAAGGGACTAGTTGAGCAGTTCTTC. The full variable domain, completed using reference TRBV7-2 and TRBJ2-1, is GAGVSQSPSNKVTEKGKDVELRCDPISGHTALYWYRQSLGQGLEFLIYFQGNSAPDKSGLPSDRFSAERTGGSVSTLTIQRTQQEDSAVYLCASSKKGLVEQFFGPGTRLTVL.

The genes are TRBV7-2 and TRBJ1-5; D unclear. Trimming took off 1 base at V and 4 bases at J, with 11 bases between the two ends. In germline, CDR1 is SGHTA, CDR2 FQGNSA. This CDR3 is built from 15 residues. Here the CDR3 reads CASSLVASANQPQHF. DNA for the CDR3: TGTGCCAGCAGCTTAGTTGCCTCAGCGAATCAGCCCCAGCATTTT.

Ten or more counts support this clonotype. The chain links TRBV29-1 to TRBJ1-4, with 12 bases aligning to TRBD1. From germline, CDR1 is SQVTM and CDR2 ANQGSEA. J lost 6 bases, V lost 6 bases, and 5 bases had no gene match. The CDR3 has 14 residues. CDR3 region: CSVGDRGRDEKLFF. Here the CDR3 DNA reads TGCAGCGTGGGGGACAGGGGGCGCGATGAAAAACTGTTTTTT.

The chain uses TRBV3-1 and TRBJ2-2; no reliable D call. Trimming left V 3 bases short and J 6 bases short, with 11 bases between. Germline CDR1 and CDR2: LGHDT and YNNKEL (reference sequence). The CDR3 length is 14 residues. The CDR3, as DNA: TGTGCCAGCAGCCAGAGGTCTAGGGCCGGGGAGCTGTTTTTT. This codes for CASSQRSRAGELFF.

The table lists this clonotype with many counts. V and J are TRBV7-8 and TRBJ2-3, with D possibly being TRBD2 (6 bases). The V gene lost 5 bases and the J gene lost 8 bases, with 26 bases spanning the gap. CDR1 is SGHVS and CDR2 is FQNEAQ in the germline V gene. CDR3 length: 17 residues. The CDR3 bases are TGTGCCAGCAGCAATAGGCGGCTAGCGATCCCTTTTGGTACGCAGTATTTT. Residues: CASSNRRLAIPFGTQYF.

This clonotype was seen many times. V and J are TRBV7-9 and TRBJ2-7, with 14 positions matching TRBD2. J lost 4 bases, V lost 4 bases, and 3 bases had no gene match. The CDR3 has 15 residues. Germline CDR1 reads SEHNR; CDR2 reads FQNEAQ (reference sequence). The CDR3 protein is CASSSGTSGSYEQYF. In nucleotides, the CDR3 is TGTGCCAGCAGCTCTGGGACTAGCGGGAGTTACGAGCAGTACTTC.

This clonotype was counted at least ten times. This rearrangement joins TRBV6-2 or TRBV6-3 to TRBJ2-7; D is unclear. CDR1 is MNHEY, CDR2 SVGEGT, per germline. Deletions cut 5 bases from V and 2 bases from J, with 13 bases between. There are 14 residues in the CDR3. CDR3 region: CASSPALRPYEQYF. The CDR3 DNA follows: TGTGCCAGCAGTCCTGCTTTGCGCCCCTACGAGCAGTACTTC.

V is TRBV30 and J is TRBJ2-2; D gene uncertain. V lost 0 bases and J lost 2, with 10 bases in between. The CDR3 runs to 15 residues. CDR1 and CDR2 (germline): GTSNPN, SVGIG (reference sequence). CDR3 residues: CAWSVLTVNTGELFF. CDR3 sequence (DNA): TGTGCCTGGAGTGTACTAACAGTAAACACCGGGGAGCTGTTTTTT.

At least ten counts were recorded for this clonotype. The chain uses TRBV7-2 and TRBJ2-7; D not resolved. Germline CDR1 and CDR2: SGHTA and FQGNSA. Trimming pared 5 bases from V and 2 bases from J, leaving 7 bases between. The CDR3 has 12 residues. The CDR3 here is CASSLTTYEQYF. DNA of the CDR3: TGTGCCAGCAGCCTAACTACCTACGAGCAGTACTTC.

This clonotype appeared many times. CDR3 region: CASSSRIRGGRGSQHF. The DNA of the CDR3 is TGTGCCAGCAGTTCCCGTATCAGGGGGGGACGGGGTTCCCAGCATTTT. The chain uses TRBV28 and TRBJ1-5; the match to TRBD1 covers 7 bases. Germline lookup yields CDR1 MDHEN and CDR2 SYDVKM. The CDR3 is 16 residues long. After removal of 4 bases from V and 11 bases from J, the junction contained 17 bases not matched to a gene.

This clonotype is medium-sized. This chain joins TRBV5-1 and TRBJ2-6, with 7 bases that match TRBD1. V gave up 6 bases and J gave up 4 bases; unmatched junction bases: 10. The CDR3 spans 16 residues. Germline V gives CDR1 SGHRS, CDR2 YFSETQ. The CDR3 loop is CASMEGGFSGANVLTF. The DNA for the CDR3 is TGCGCCAGCATGGAAGGGGGCTTCTCGGGGGCCAACGTCCTGACTTTC.

This clonotype was seen many times. The chain is built from TRBV30 and TRBJ1-5; unclear D gene. Per germline, CDR1 GTSNPN and CDR2 SVGIG (reference sequence). CDR3 length equals 16 residues. With 1 base removed from V and 0 bases from J, the gap between germline ends came to 13 bases. CDR3 loop: CAWSANYDYSNQPQHF. For the CDR3, the DNA is TGTGCCTGGAGTGCAAATTACGACTATAGCAATCAGCCCCAGCATTTT.

This clonotype came up many times. At one boundary the junction diverges from the germline segment, which might be a read error. The chain employs TRBV4-1 and TRBJ2-3; 16 bases fit TRBD2. Looked up from germline, CDR1 is MGHRA and CDR2 is YSYEKL. The CDR3 runs to 15 residues. Written as DNA, the CDR3 is TGCGCCAGCAGCCAAGACGGGACTAGCGGGAGGGTTGGGAATTTT. This sequence encodes CASSQDGTSGRVGNF.

This clonotype was counted at least ten times. The V and J genes are TRBV27 and TRBJ1-2; no reliable D call. The CDR3 extends over 14 amino acids. CDR1 MNHEY and CDR2 SMNVEV come from the germline V gene (reference sequence). Deletions cut 4 bases from V and 4 bases from J, with 13 bases between. The CDR3 DNA is TGTGCCAGCAGTTATTCTGTTGGCCTCTATGGCTACACCTTC. Translation gives CASSYSVGLYGYTF.

This chain links TRBV27 with TRBJ2-5; perhaps D is TRBD1 or TRBD2 (5 bases each). This CDR3 region has 13 residues. Germline CDR1 is MNHEY and CDR2 is SMNVEV (reference sequence). V gave up 8 bases and J gave up 3 bases, with 13 bases separating them. The CDR3 region has the DNA TGTGCCAGCCGGGACCTCCTAGAAGAGACCCAGTACTTC. Translating gives CASRDLLEETQYF.

This clonotype was counted ten times or more. The chain couples TRBV29-1 to TRBJ1-1, with a weak D call TRBD1 (5 bases). V was pared by 4 bases and J by 6 bases, with 9 bases between. CDR3 length: 11 residues. Per the germline V gene, CDR1 is SQVTM and CDR2 is ANQGSEA. The CDR3 DNA reads as TGCAGCGTTGTCAGGGACGCTGAAGCTTTCTTT. It encodes CSVVRDAEAFF.

This clonotype was observed at least ten times. The rearrangement joins TRBV20-1 to TRBJ2-4; TRBD1 matches 7 bases. The germline gives CDR1 DFQATT, CDR2 SNEGSKA (reference sequence). The CDR3 spans 13 residues. Trimming took 3 bases from V and 2 from J; bases not matched to a gene: 1. CDR3 DNA: TGCAGTGCTAGGACAGGGTCCAAAAACATTCAGTACTTC. This sequence encodes CSARTGSKNIQYF.

At least ten counts were recorded for this clonotype. The J gene is TRBJ2-3, the V gene TRBV29-1; 8 bases agree with TRBD2. The V gene's germline CDR1 is SQVTM and CDR2 ANQGSEA. The CDR3 contains 15 residues. J was trimmed by 0 bases and V by 5 bases; bases with no gene match: 7. CDR3 DNA: TGCAGCGTTTCTACTAGCGGAGCTAGCACAGATACGCAGTATTTT. Its protein product is CSVSTSGASTDTQYF.

This clonotype occurred many times. J is TRBJ1-3 and V is TRBV20-1, with TRBD1 matching over 10 bases. Germline V gene sequence: CDR1 DFQATT, CDR2 SNEGSKA (reference sequence). The CDR3 has 13 residues. V shed 5 bases and J 3 bases; nucleotides not matched to a gene: 1. In nucleotides, the CDR3 is TGCAGTGCTCGGACAGGGGGTGGAAACACCATATATTTT. Its protein is CSARTGGGNTIYF.

The sample holds many counts of this clonotype. The chain couples TRBV6-1 to TRBJ1-4; the D is unclear. The germline V and J ends were trimmed by 3 bases and 3 bases, with 14 bases remaining between them. CDR1 and CDR2 (germline): MNHNS, SASEGT. The CDR3 length is 16 residues. CDR3 in amino acids: CASSEGPARSNEKLFF. CDR3 nucleotides: TGTGCCAGCAGTGAGGGTCCTGCCAGGTCTAATGAAAAACTGTTTTTT.

The table lists this clonotype with many counts. The chain employs TRBV7-2 and TRBJ2-7, with a weak D call TRBD1 (6 bases). The germline CDR1 and CDR2 sequences are SGHTA and FQGNSA. V dropped 5 bases and J dropped 3 bases, with 11 bases sitting between them. CDR3 length: 13 residues. The CDR3 DNA follows: TGTGCCAGCAGCACAGGACAGCGCTACGAGCAGTACTTC. Its protein product is CASSTGQRYEQYF.

This chain uses TRBV20-1 with TRBJ2-1; 9 positions agree with TRBD1. The length of the CDR3 is 14 residues. The V gene end was trimmed by 6 bases and the J gene end by 8 bases; junction bases not matched to a gene: 11. In germline, CDR1 is DFQATT, CDR2 SNEGSKA (reference sequence). DNA for the CDR3: TGCAGTGCACCCCCGGGACAGGGTCAGCATGAGCAGTTCTTC. Translated: CSAPPGQGQHEQFF.

This clonotype was observed at least ten times. This chain links TRBV4-3 with TRBJ1-1, with D possibly matching TRBD1 (5 bases). The CDR3 is made up of 15 amino acids. V lost 0 bases, J lost 3 bases, and 11 bases lay in between. CDR1 and CDR2 from the germline V gene are LGHNA and YSLEER. The CDR3 coding sequence is TGCGCCAGCAGCCAAGATTGGGGGTCGGACACTGAAGCTTTCTTT. Its translation: CASSQDWGSDTEAFF.

This clonotype has ten or more counts. The rearrangement uses TRBV29-1 and TRBJ2-7; D perhaps matches TRBD2 (6 bases). CDR1 is SQVTM, CDR2 ANQGSEA, per germline. This CDR3 is built from 12 residues. V was pared by 7 bases and J by 3 bases, with 13 bases between. DNA for the CDR3: TGCAGCGCCGGGGAGGAAAGCTACGAGCAGTACTTC. It yields the protein CSAGEESYEQYF.

The rearrangement uses TRBV29-1 and TRBJ2-7; possible D gene TRBD1, 5 bases. The CDR3 runs 14 residues. The V gene lost 1 base and the J gene lost 2 bases, with 12 bases spanning the gap. The V gene's germline CDR1 is SQVTM and CDR2 ANQGSEA. The CDR3 here is CSVEVTGDAYEQYF. CDR3 nucleotides: TGCAGCGTTGAAGTAACAGGAGACGCCTACGAGCAGTACTTC.

This clonotype has more than one count but fewer than ten. This chain connects TRBV27 to TRBJ1-6; D uncertain. This CDR3 comprises 16 residues. Per the germline V gene, CDR1 is MNHEY and CDR2 is SMNVEV (reference sequence). V lost 1 base and J lost 2, with 9 bases in between. DNA for the CDR3: TGTGCCAGCAGTTTATTTCGGGGAGCCTATAATTCACCCCTCCACTTT. As protein: CASSLFRGAYNSPLHF.